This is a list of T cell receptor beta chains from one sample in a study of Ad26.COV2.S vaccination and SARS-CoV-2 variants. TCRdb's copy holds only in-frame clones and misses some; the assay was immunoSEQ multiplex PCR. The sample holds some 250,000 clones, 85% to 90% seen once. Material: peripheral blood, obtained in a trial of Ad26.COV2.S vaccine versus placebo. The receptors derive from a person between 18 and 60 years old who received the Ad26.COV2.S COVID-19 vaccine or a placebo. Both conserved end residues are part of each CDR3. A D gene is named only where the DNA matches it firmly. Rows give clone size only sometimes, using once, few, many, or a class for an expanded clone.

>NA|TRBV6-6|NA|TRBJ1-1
CASSYGDSGAFF
TGTGCCAGCAGTTACGGGGACTCAGGGGCTTTCTTT
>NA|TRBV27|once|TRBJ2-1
CASRVGGGFYNEQFF
TGTGCCAGCAGGGTAGGGGGAGGATTCTACAATGAGCAGTTCTTC
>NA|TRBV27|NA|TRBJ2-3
CASSLIPNGADTQYF
TGTGCCAGCAGTTTAATCCCAAACGGGGCAGATACGCAGTATTTT
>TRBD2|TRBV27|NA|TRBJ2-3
CASSFLSGGRESDTQYF
TGTGCCAGCAGTTTTCTTAGCGGGGGGCGGGAATCAGATACGCAGTATTTT
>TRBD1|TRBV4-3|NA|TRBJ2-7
CASSPGTGNYEQYF
TGCGCCAGCAGCCCCGGGACAGGGAATTACGAGCAGTACTTC
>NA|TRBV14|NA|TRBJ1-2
CASSQWGATNYGYTF
TGTGCCAGCAGCCAGTGGGGTGCGACTAACTATGGCTACACCTTC
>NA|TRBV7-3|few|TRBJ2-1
CASSPGPGRAEQFF
TGTGCCAGCAGCCCGGGACCGGGGCGGGCTGAGCAGTTCTTC
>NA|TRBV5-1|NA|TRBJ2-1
CASSLELKGNEQFF
TGCGCCAGCAGCTTGGAACTCAAGGGGAATGAGCAGTTCTTC
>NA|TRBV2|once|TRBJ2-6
CASILGGSGANVLTF
TGTGCCAGCATCCTAGGGGGCTCTGGGGCCAACGTCCTGACTTTC
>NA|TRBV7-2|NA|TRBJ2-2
CASSLGEDKSNTGELFF
TGTGCCAGCAGCTTAGGGGAGGACAAGTCGAACACCGGGGAGCTGTTTTTT
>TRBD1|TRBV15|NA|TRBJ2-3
CATEDRGRTDTQYF
TGTGCCACCGAAGACAGGGGGCGAACAGATACGCAGTATTTT
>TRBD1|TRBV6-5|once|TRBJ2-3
CASSRDRVRDTQYF
TGTGCCAGCAGTCGGGACAGGGTACGAGATACGCAGTATTTT
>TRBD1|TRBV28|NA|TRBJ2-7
CASSFGTGLSEQYF
TGTGCCAGCAGTTTTGGGACAGGTCTCAGCGAGCAGTACTTC
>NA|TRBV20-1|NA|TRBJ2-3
CSASRRDTQYF
TGCAGTGCTAGTCGCAGGGATACGCAGTATTTT
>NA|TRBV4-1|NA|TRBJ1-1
CASSQMTGNTEAFF
TGCGCCAGCAGCCAAATGACAGGGAACACTGAAGCTTTCTTT
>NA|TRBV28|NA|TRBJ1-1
CASTLRGTRDTEAFF
TGTGCCAGCACCCTAAGGGGGACCCGAGACACTGAAGCTTTCTTT
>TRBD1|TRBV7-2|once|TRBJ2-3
CASSSRQGSDTQYF
TGTGCCAGCAGCTCCAGACAGGGATCAGATACGCAGTATTTT
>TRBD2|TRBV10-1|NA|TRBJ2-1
CASSEIVGLAGGRGHNEQFF
TGCGCCAGCAGTGAAATTGTAGGACTAGCGGGAGGAAGGGGCCACAATGAGCAGTTCTTC
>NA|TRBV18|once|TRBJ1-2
CASSPGPGDYGYTF
TGTGCCAGCTCACCCGGGCCTGGGGACTATGGCTACACCTTC
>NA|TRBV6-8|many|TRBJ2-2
CASPTLAESNTGELFF
TGTGCCAGCCCCACCCTGGCCGAGTCGAACACCGGGGAGCTGTTTTTT
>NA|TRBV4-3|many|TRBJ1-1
CASSQDPVGNTEAFF
TGCGCCAGCAGCCAAGATCCGGTCGGGAACACTGAAGCTTTCTTT
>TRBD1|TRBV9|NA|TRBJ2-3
CASSVRDSLTTDTQYF
TGTGCCAGCAGCGTCCGGGACAGTCTAACCACAGATACGCAGTATTTT
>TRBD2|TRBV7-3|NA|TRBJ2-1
CASSPAGTIRYNEQFF
TGTGCCAGCAGCCCCGCCGGGACTATACGATACAATGAGCAGTTCTTC
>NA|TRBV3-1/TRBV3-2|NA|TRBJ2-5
CASSPFPVNQETQYF
TGTGCCAGCAGCCCTTTCCCAGTAAATCAAGAGACCCAGTACTTC
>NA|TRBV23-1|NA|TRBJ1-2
CASTAPGGNYGYTF
TGCGCCAGCACCGCTCCCGGGGGTAACTATGGCTACACCTTC
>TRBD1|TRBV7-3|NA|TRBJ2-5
CASSHDRVHWETQYF
TGTGCCAGCAGCCATGACAGGGTGCATTGGGAGACCCAGTACTTC
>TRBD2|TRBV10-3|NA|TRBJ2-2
CAISATSGRWTGELFF
TGTGCCATCAGTGCGACTAGCGGGAGATGGACCGGGGAGCTGTTTTTT
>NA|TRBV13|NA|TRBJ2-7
CASSCHRENYEQYF
TGTGCCAGCAGCTGCCACAGGGAAAACTACGAGCAGTACTTC
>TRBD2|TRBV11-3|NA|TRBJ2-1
CASSFAGAAEQFF
TGTGCCAGCAGCTTTGCGGGAGCGGCTGAGCAGTTCTTC
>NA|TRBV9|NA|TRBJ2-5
CASSVQGMETQYF
TGTGCCAGCAGCGTACAGGGAATGGAGACCCAGTACTTC
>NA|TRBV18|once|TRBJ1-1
CASSPPNGRNTEAFF
TGTGCCAGCTCACCACCGAACGGGCGGAACACTGAAGCTTTCTTT
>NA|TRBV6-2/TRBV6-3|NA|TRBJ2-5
CASSYEETQYF
TGTGCCAGCAGTTACGAGGAGACCCAGTACTTC
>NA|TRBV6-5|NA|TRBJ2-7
CASKGVSYEQYF
TGTGCCAGCAAGGGTGTCTCCTACGAGCAGTACTTC
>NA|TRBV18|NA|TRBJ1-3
CASSPPLAGIGNTIYF
TGTGCCAGCTCACCCCCCCTTGCGGGGATCGGAAACACCATATATTTT
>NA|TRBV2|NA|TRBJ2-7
CASSAPFEESYYEQYF
TGTGCCAGCAGCGCCCCTTTTGAGGAGAGCTACTACGAGCAGTACTTC
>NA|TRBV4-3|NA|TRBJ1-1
CASSQEPGAGTEAFF
TGCGCCAGCAGCCAAGAACCTGGGGCAGGGACTGAAGCTTTCTTT
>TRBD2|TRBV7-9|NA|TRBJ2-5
CASSLGGRAPVETQYF
TGTGCCAGCAGTCTCGGCGGGAGGGCCCCCGTAGAGACCCAGTACTTC
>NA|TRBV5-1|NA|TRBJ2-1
CASSLNQKGYEQFF
TGCGCCAGCAGCTTGAACCAAAAGGGTTATGAGCAGTTCTTC
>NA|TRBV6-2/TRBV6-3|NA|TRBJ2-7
CASSLAGGPYEQYF
TGTGCCAGCAGTTTGGCAGGGGGGCCCTACGAGCAGTACTTC
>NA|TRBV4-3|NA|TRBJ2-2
CASSHGLMGRSGELFF
TGCGCCAGCAGCCACGGGTTGATGGGCCGGTCCGGGGAGCTGTTTTTT
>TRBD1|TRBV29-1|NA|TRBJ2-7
CSVAGTGQSYEQYF
TGCAGCGTGGCCGGGACAGGGCAATCCTACGAGCAGTACTTC
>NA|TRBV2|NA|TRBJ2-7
CASSGQGNYEQYF
TGTGCCAGCAGTGGACAAGGGAACTACGAGCAGTACTTC
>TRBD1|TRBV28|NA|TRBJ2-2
CASSFLQGIGELFF
TGTGCCAGCAGTTTCTTACAGGGGATCGGGGAGCTGTTTTTT